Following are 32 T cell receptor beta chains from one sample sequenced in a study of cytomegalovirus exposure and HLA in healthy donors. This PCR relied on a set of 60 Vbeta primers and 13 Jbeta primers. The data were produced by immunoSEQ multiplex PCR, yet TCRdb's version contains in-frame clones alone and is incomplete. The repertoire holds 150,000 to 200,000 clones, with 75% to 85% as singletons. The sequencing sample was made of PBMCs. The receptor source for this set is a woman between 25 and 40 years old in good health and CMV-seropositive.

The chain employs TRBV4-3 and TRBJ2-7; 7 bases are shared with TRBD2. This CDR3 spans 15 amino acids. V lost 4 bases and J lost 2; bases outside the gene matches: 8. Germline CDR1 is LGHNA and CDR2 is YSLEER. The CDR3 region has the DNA TGCGCCAGCAGCCTTCAGGCTAGCGGTCCCTACGAGCAGTACTTC. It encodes CASSLQASGPYEQYF.

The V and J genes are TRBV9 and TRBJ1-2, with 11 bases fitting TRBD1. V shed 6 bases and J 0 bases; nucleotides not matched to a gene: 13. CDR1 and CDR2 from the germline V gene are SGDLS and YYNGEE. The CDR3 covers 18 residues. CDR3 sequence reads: CASTFWGTGGKANYGYTF. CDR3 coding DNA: TGTGCCAGCACCTTTTGGGGGACAGGGGGGAAAGCTAACTATGGCTACACCTTC.

The CDR3 is CASSLTSGDYGYTF. In nucleotides, the CDR3 is TGCGCCAGCAGCCTCACCTCGGGGGACTATGGCTACACCTTC. V is TRBV5-1 and J is TRBJ1-2; D may be TRBD1 (5 bases). The CDR3 spans 14 residues. CDR1 SGHRS and CDR2 YFSETQ come from the germline V gene. V lost 4 bases and J lost 3, with 13 bases in between.

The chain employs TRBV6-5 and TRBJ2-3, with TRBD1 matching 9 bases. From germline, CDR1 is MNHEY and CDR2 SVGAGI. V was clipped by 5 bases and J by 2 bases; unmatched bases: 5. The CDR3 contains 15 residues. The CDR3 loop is CASSPTGGPTDTQYF. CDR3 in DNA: TGTGCCAGCAGTCCGACAGGGGGGCCCACAGATACGCAGTATTTT.

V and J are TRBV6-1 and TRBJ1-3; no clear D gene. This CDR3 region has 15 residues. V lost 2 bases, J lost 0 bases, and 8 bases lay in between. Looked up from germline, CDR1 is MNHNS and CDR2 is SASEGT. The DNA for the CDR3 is TGTGCCAGCAGTGAAAGTGGGAGCTCTGGAAACACCATATATTTT. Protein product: CASSESGSSGNTIYF.

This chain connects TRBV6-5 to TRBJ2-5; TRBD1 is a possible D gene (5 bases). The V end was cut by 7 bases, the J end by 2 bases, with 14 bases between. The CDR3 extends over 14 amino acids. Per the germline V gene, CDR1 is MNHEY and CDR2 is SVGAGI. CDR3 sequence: CASMVQAAQETQYF. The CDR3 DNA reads TGTGCCAGCATGGTACAGGCTGCTCAAGAGACCCAGTACTTC.

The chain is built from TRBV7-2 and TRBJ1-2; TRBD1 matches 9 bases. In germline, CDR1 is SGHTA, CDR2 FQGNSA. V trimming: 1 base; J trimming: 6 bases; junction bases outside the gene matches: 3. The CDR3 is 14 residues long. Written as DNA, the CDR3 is TGTGCCAGCAGCTTAGGGACAGGGGTCCATGGCTACACCTTC. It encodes CASSLGTGVHGYTF. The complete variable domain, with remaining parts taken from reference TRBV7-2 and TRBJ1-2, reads GAGVSQSPSNKVTEKGKDVELRCDPISGHTALYWYRQSLGQGLEFLIYFQGNSAPDKSGLPSDRFSAERTGGSVSTLTIQRTQQEDSAVYLCASSLGTGVHGYTFGSGTRLTVV.

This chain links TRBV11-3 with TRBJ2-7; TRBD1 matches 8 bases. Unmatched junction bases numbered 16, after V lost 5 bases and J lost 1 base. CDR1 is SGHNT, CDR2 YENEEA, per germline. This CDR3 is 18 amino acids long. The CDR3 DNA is TGTGCCAGCAGCAAAGTACATGGGACAGGTGAAGTTTCCTACGAGCAGTACTTC. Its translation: CASSKVHGTGEVSYEQYF.

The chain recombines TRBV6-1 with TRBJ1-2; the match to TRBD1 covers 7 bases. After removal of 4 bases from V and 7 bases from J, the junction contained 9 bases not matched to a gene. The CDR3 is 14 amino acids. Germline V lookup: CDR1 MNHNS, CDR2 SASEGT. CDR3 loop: CASSAQTGFSGYTF. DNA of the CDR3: TGTGCCAGCAGTGCCCAGACAGGGTTCTCTGGCTACACCTTC.

This CDR3 reads CASSLEQGASEQYF. The CDR3, as DNA: TGTGCCAGCAGCTTAGAACAGGGGGCGAGTGAGCAGTACTTC. The chain employs TRBV11-2 and TRBJ2-7, with TRBD1 matching 9 bases. V shed 0 bases, J shed 7 bases, and the junction held 4 bases outside the gene matches. The germline gives CDR1 SGHAT, CDR2 FQNNGV. The CDR3 has 14 amino acids.

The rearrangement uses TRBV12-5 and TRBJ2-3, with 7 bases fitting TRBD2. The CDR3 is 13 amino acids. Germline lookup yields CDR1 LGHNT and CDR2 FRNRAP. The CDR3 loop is CALGGYASDTQYF. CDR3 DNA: TGTGCCCTGGGAGGGTACGCCAGTGATACGCAGTATTTT. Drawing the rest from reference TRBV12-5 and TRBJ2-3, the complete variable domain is DARVTQTPRHKVTEMGQEVTMRCQPILGHNTVFWYRQTMMQGLELLAYFRNRAPLDDSGMPKDRFSAEMPDATLATLKIQPSEPRDSAVYFCALGGYASDTQYFGPGTRLTVL.

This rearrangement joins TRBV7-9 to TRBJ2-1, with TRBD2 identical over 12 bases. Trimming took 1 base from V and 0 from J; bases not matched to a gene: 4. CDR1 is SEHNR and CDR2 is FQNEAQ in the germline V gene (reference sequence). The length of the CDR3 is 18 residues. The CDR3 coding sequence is TGTGCCAGCAGCTTAGGGACTAGCGGGGCCATCTCCTACAATGAGCAGTTCTTC. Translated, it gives CASSLGTSGAISYNEQFF.

The CDR3 spells CASNSGVSNQPQHF. CDR3 DNA: TGTGCCAGCAACTCGGGGGTTAGCAATCAGCCCCAGCATTTT. The chain joins TRBV7-2 to TRBJ1-5, with D possibly being TRBD1 (5 bases). The CDR3 spans 14 residues. The V end lost 7 bases, the J end lost 0 bases, and 10 bases lay between the germline ends. Germline-derived CDR1 and CDR2 are SGHTA and FQGNSA.

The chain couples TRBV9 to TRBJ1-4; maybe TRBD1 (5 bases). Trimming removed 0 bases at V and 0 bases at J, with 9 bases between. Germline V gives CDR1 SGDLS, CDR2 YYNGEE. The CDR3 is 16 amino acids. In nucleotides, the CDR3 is TGTGCCAGCAGCGTAGGAAGACAGTCAACTAATGAAAAACTGTTTTTT. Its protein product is CASSVGRQSTNEKLFF.

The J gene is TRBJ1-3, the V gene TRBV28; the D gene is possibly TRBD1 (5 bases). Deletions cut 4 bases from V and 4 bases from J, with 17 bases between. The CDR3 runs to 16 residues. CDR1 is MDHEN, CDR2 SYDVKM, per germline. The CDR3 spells CASSSYQEGRGNTIYF. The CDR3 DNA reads TGTGCCAGCAGTTCCTACCAGGAGGGGAGAGGAAACACCATATATTTT. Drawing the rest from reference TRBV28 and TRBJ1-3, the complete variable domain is DVKVTQSSRYLVKRTGEKVFLECVQDMDHENMFWYRQDPGLGLRLIYFSYDVKMKEKGDIPEGYSVSREKKERFSLILESASTNQTSMYLCASSSYQEGRGNTIYFGEGSWLTVV.

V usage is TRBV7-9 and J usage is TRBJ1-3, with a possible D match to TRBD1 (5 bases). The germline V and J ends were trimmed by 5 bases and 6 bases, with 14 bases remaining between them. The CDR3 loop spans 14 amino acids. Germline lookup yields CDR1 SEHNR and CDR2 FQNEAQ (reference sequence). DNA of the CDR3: TGTGCCAGCAGCGCCCCGGGGGGAGAAAACACCATATATTTT. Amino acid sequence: CASSAPGGENTIYF.

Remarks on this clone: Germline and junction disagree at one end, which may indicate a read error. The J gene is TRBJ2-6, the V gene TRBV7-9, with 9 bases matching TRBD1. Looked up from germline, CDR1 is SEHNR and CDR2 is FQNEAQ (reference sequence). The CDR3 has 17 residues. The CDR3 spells CSSTRTGDTSGANVLTF. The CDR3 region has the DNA TGTTCCAGCACCCGGACAGGGGATACTTCTGGGGCCAACGTCCTGACTTTC.

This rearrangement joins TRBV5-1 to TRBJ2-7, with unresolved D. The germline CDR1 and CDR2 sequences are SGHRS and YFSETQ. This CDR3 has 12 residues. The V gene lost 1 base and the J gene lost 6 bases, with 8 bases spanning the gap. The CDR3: CASSLTALEQYF. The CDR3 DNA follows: TGCGCCAGCAGCTTGACAGCACTCGAGCAGTACTTC. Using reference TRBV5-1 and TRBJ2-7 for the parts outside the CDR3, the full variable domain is KAGVTQTPRYLIKTRGQQVTLSCSPISGHRSVSWYQQTPGQGLQFLFEYFSETQRNKGNFPGRFSGRQFSNSRSEMNVSTLELGDSALYLCASSLTALEQYFGPGTRLTVT.

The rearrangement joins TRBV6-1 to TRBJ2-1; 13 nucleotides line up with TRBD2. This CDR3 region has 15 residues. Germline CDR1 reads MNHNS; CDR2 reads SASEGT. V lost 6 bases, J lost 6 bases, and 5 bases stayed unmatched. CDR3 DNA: TGTGCCAGCAGCACACTAGCGGGGGGGCTCAATGAGCAGTTCTTC. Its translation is CASSTLAGGLNEQFF.

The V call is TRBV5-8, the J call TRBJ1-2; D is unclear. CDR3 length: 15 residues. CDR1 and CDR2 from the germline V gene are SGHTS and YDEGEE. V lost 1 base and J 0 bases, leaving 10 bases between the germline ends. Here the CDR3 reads CASSLTLEANYGYTF. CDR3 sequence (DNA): TGTGCCAGCAGCTTGACGCTGGAGGCTAACTATGGCTACACCTTC.

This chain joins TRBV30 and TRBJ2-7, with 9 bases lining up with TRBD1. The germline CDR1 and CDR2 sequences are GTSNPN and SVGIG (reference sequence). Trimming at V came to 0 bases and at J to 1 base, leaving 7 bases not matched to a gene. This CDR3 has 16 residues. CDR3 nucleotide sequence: TGTGCCTGGAGTGTGTTGTCCGGGACAGGGTCCTACGAGCAGTACTTC. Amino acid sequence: CAWSVLSGTGSYEQYF.

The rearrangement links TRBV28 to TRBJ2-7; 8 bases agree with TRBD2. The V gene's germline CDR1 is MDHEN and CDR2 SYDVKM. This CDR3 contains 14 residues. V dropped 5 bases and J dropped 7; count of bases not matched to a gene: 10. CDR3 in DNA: TGTGCCAGCAGTCCGGGACTAGGCCCTCGGGAGCAGTACTTC. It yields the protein CASSPGLGPREQYF.

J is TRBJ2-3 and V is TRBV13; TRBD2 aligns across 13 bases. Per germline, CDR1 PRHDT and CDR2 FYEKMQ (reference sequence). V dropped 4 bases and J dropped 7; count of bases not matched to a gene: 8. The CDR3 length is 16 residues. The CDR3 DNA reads TGTGCCAGCAGCTCCTCCACTAGCGGGGGGGGAAATACGCAGTATTTT. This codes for CASSSSTSGGGNTQYF.

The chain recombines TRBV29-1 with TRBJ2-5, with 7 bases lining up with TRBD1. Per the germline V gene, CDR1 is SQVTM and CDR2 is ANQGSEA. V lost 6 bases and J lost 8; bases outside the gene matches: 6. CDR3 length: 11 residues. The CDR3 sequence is CSVGDSSTQYF. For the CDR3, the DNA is TGCAGCGTGGGGGACAGCTCTACCCAGTACTTC.

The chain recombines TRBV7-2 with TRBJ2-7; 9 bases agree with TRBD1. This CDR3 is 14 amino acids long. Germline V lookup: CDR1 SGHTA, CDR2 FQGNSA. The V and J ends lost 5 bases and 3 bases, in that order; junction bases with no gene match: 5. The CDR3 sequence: CASSRRGQGYEQYF. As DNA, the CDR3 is TGTGCCAGCAGCCGTCGGGGACAGGGCTACGAGCAGTACTTC.

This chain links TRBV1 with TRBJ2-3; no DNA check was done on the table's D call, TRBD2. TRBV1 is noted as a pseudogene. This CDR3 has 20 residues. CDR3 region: CTSSQEPSTRAGGRTDTQYF. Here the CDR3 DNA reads TGCACCAGCAGCCAAGAACCGTCCACCCGCGCGGGGGGGCGAACAGATACGCAGTATTTT.

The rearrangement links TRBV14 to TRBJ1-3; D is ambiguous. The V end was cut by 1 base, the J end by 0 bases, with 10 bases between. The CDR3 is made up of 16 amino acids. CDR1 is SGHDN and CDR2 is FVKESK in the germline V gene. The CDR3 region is CASSQARTFSGNTIYF. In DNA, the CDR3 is TGTGCCAGCAGCCAAGCCCGCACTTTCTCTGGAAACACCATATATTTT.

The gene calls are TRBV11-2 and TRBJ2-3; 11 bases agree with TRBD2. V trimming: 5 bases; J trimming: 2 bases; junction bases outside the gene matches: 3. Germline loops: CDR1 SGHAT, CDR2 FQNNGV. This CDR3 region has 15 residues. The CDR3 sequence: CASSMTSGVTDTQYF. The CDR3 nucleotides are TGTGCCAGCAGCATGACTAGCGGGGTCACAGATACGCAGTATTTT.

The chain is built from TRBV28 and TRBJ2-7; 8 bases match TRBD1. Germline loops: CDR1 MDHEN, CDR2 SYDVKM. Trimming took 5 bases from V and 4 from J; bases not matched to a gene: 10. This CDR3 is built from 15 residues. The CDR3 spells CASSGPRTGIYEQYF. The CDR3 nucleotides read TGTGCCAGCAGTGGCCCAAGGACAGGGATATACGAGCAGTACTTC. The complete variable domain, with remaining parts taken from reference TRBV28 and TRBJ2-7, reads DVKVTQSSRYLVKRTGEKVFLECVQDMDHENMFWYRQDPGLGLRLIYFSYDVKMKEKGDIPEGYSVSREKKERFSLILESASTNQTSMYLCASSGPRTGIYEQYFGPGTRLTVT.

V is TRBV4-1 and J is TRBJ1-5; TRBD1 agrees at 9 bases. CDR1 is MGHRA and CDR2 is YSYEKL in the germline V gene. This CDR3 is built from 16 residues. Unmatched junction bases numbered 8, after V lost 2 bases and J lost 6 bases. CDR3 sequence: CASSQFPGQGAQPQHF. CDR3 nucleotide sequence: TGCGCCAGCAGCCAATTTCCGGGACAGGGTGCTCAGCCCCAGCATTTT.

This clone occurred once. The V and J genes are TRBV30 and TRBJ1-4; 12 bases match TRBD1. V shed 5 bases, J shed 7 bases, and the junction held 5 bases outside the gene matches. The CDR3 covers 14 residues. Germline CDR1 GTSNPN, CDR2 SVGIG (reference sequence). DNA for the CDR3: TGTGCCTGGGGGACAGGGGGCGTTCGTGAAAAACTGTTTTTT. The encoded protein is CAWGTGGVREKLFF.

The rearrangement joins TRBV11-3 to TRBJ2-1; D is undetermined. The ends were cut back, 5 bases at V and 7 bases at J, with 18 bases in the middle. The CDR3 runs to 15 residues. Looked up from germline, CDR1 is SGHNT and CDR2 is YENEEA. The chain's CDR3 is CASSPPRGGRNEQFF. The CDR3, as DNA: TGTGCCAGCAGCCCTCCGAGAGGCGGTAGGAATGAGCAGTTCTTC.